This is a list of T cell receptor beta chains from one sample in a study of blood T cell repertoires in COVID-19. The table came from immunoSEQ multiplex PCR; TCRdb's copy has only in-frame clones and leaves some out. Of 100,000 to 150,000 clones listed, around 81% are singletons. The sequencing sample was made of peripheral blood. All receptors come from a man younger than 40 with COVID-19, enrolled during active disease. CDR3s include the opening cysteine and the closing phenylalanine or tryptophan. Fields, in order: clone size, V gene, J gene, D gene, CDR3 DNA, CDR3 protein. A D gene is named only where the DNA matches it firmly. For some rows the clone size is stated as once, few or many, or as a class when expanded; others skip it.

clone_size: -; v_call: TRBV30; j_call: TRBJ2-1; d_call: -; cdr3_nt: TGTGCCTGGGAACGCGGGGTTGAGCAGTTCTTC; cdr3_aa: CAWERGVEQFF
clone_size: -; v_call: TRBV6-5; j_call: TRBJ1-5; d_call: TRBD1; cdr3_nt: TGTGCCAGCAGTTACGACAGGGTGAATCAGCCCCAGCATTTT; cdr3_aa: CASSYDRVNQPQHF
clone_size: -; v_call: TRBV30; j_call: TRBJ1-4; d_call: TRBD1; cdr3_nt: TGTGCCTGGAGTGCCCGACAGGGGGGGGAAAAACTGTTTTTT; cdr3_aa: CAWSARQGGEKLFF
clone_size: -; v_call: TRBV7-9; j_call: TRBJ2-3; d_call: TRBD2; cdr3_nt: TGTGCCAGCATCCTGACTAGCGGGTATCCCCCGGATACGCAGTATTTT; cdr3_aa: CASILTSGYPPDTQYF
clone_size: -; v_call: TRBV5-1; j_call: TRBJ2-3; d_call: TRBD1; cdr3_nt: TGCGCCAGCAGCTTCGTGGGACAGGGTTCAGCAGATACGCAGTATTTT; cdr3_aa: CASSFVGQGSADTQYF
clone_size: -; v_call: TRBV10-2; j_call: TRBJ1-1; d_call: -; cdr3_nt: TGCGCCAGCAGCCGAGGTGGGTTCACTGTCACTGAAGCTTTCTTT; cdr3_aa: CASSRGGFTVTEAFF
clone_size: -; v_call: TRBV5-4; j_call: TRBJ2-7; d_call: -; cdr3_nt: TGTGCCAGCAGCACCGCAGGGGGGTACGAGCAGTACTTC; cdr3_aa: CASSTAGGYEQYF
clone_size: few; v_call: TRBV9; j_call: TRBJ1-1; d_call: -; cdr3_nt: TGTGCCAGCACCCTCCGGGGAAGTGACACTGAAGCTTTCTTT; cdr3_aa: CASTLRGSDTEAFF
clone_size: few; v_call: TRBV5-1; j_call: TRBJ1-2; d_call: -; cdr3_nt: TGCGCCAGCAGCTTAGGTCAGGGAGGAAACTATGGCTACACCTTC; cdr3_aa: CASSLGQGGNYGYTF
clone_size: -; v_call: TRBV27; j_call: TRBJ1-1; d_call: TRBD1; cdr3_nt: TGTGCCAGCAGTCCGCGGACAGGGGTGAACACTGAAGCTTTCTTT; cdr3_aa: CASSPRTGVNTEAFF
clone_size: -; v_call: TRBV29-1; j_call: TRBJ1-2; d_call: TRBD1; cdr3_nt: TGCAGCGTTGACGGGCCTCCGGGACAGGTGAACTATGGCTACACCTTC; cdr3_aa: CSVDGPPGQVNYGYTF
clone_size: -; v_call: TRBV3-1/TRBV3-2; j_call: TRBJ1-1; d_call: -; cdr3_nt: TGTGCCAGCAGCCAAGATCATCGGCGGCTGAACACTGAAGCTTTCTTT; cdr3_aa: CASSQDHRRLNTEAFF
clone_size: -; v_call: TRBV3-1/TRBV3-2; j_call: TRBJ2-5; d_call: TRBD1; cdr3_nt: TGTGCCAGCAGCCAAATACCGGGACAGGGCAAAGAGACCCAGTACTTC; cdr3_aa: CASSQIPGQGKETQYF
clone_size: once; v_call: TRBV6-2/TRBV6-3; j_call: TRBJ1-1; d_call: -; cdr3_nt: TGTGCCAGCAGTTACCTCAGGGGGAACACTGAAGCTTTCTTT; cdr3_aa: CASSYLRGNTEAFF
clone_size: -; v_call: TRBV5-1; j_call: TRBJ1-2; d_call: TRBD1; cdr3_nt: TGCGCCAGCAGCTCCGGACAGGGGTGGGACTATGGCTACACCTTC; cdr3_aa: CASSSGQGWDYGYTF
clone_size: -; v_call: TRBV3-1/TRBV3-2; j_call: TRBJ1-2; d_call: -; cdr3_nt: TGTGCCAGCAGCCAAGGTTTTTCGGGGGAAGGCTACACCTTC; cdr3_aa: CASSQGFSGEGYTF
clone_size: -; v_call: TRBV4-1; j_call: TRBJ2-1; d_call: TRBD1; cdr3_nt: TGCGCCAGCAGCCCAACCGGGACAGGCACCAACAATGAGCAGTTCTTC; cdr3_aa: CASSPTGTGTNNEQFF
clone_size: -; v_call: TRBV15; j_call: TRBJ2-7; d_call: -; cdr3_nt: TGTGCCACCAGCAGAGACAGGGGTGGGCGCGAGCAGTACTTC; cdr3_aa: CATSRDRGGREQYF
clone_size: -; v_call: TRBV5-1; j_call: TRBJ1-2; d_call: -; cdr3_nt: TGCGCCAGCAGCTTGGGTTGGGAGGACGACTATGGCTACACCTTC; cdr3_aa: CASSLGWEDDYGYTF
clone_size: -; v_call: TRBV5-1; j_call: TRBJ1-1; d_call: TRBD1; cdr3_nt: TGCGCCAGCAGCCCCTACCCCGGGACAGAGAACACTGAAGCTTTCTTT; cdr3_aa: CASSPYPGTENTEAFF
clone_size: -; v_call: TRBV6-5; j_call: TRBJ2-7; d_call: TRBD1; cdr3_nt: TGTGCCAGCACAAGACAGGGAACCTACGAGCAGTACTTC; cdr3_aa: CASTRQGTYEQYF
clone_size: few; v_call: TRBV5-4; j_call: TRBJ2-1; d_call: -; cdr3_nt: TGTGCCAGCAGCTTGGAAGAGGGTGGAGAGCAGTTCTTC; cdr3_aa: CASSLEEGGEQFF
clone_size: once; v_call: TRBV25-1; j_call: TRBJ1-1; d_call: -; cdr3_nt: TGTGCCAGCAGTGAGCAGTTGGTCACTGAAGCTTTCTTT; cdr3_aa: CASSEQLVTEAFF
clone_size: -; v_call: TRBV4-2; j_call: TRBJ2-2; d_call: TRBD1; cdr3_nt: TGTGCCAGCAGCCAAGGGCTAGGGACAGAGAACACCGGGGAGCTGTTTTTT; cdr3_aa: CASSQGLGTENTGELFF
clone_size: -; v_call: TRBV10-3; j_call: TRBJ2-2; d_call: -; cdr3_nt: TGTGCCGCGAAGGACTTGCCGAACACCGGGGAGCTGTTTTTT; cdr3_aa: CAAKDLPNTGELFF
clone_size: -; v_call: TRBV30; j_call: TRBJ2-1; d_call: -; cdr3_nt: TGTGCCTGTAGACGGAGCTCCTACAATGAGCAGTTCTTC; cdr3_aa: CACRRSSYNEQFF
clone_size: -; v_call: TRBV29-1; j_call: TRBJ2-3; d_call: -; cdr3_nt: TGCAGCGTTGCTGCGGGGGCTGGAGATACGCAGTATTTT; cdr3_aa: CSVAAGAGDTQYF
clone_size: -; v_call: TRBV25-1; j_call: TRBJ2-7; d_call: TRBD1; cdr3_nt: TGTGCCAGCAGTGGACAGGGCTACGAGCAGTACTTC; cdr3_aa: CASSGQGYEQYF
clone_size: -; v_call: TRBV6-1; j_call: TRBJ2-7; d_call: -; cdr3_nt: TGTGCCAGCAGTGAAAGGGTCCGGGGGGCTACCTACGAGCAGTACTTC; cdr3_aa: CASSERVRGATYEQYF
clone_size: few; v_call: TRBV19; j_call: TRBJ2-2; d_call: TRBD2; cdr3_nt: TGTGCCAGTAGCCGCGGGACTAGCGGTAGGACCGGGGAGCTGTTTTTT; cdr3_aa: CASSRGTSGRTGELFF
clone_size: -; v_call: TRBV5-1; j_call: TRBJ2-2; d_call: -; cdr3_nt: TGCGCCAGCATGGGGCAGGTGAACACCGGGGAGCTGTTTTTT; cdr3_aa: CASMGQVNTGELFF
clone_size: -; v_call: TRBV11-2; j_call: TRBJ2-5; d_call: TRBD2; cdr3_nt: TGTGCCAGCAGCCTTAGCGGGAGGGCCCAAGAGACCCAGTACTTC; cdr3_aa: CASSLSGRAQETQYF
clone_size: -; v_call: TRBV6-5; j_call: TRBJ2-3; d_call: TRBD1; cdr3_nt: TGTGCCAGCAGTTCTGAGACAGGGAGCACAGATACGCAGTATTTT; cdr3_aa: CASSSETGSTDTQYF
clone_size: -; v_call: TRBV4-1; j_call: TRBJ1-2; d_call: TRBD1; cdr3_nt: TGCGCCAGCAGCCAAGATTATTCGCCAGGGGGCACTTACACCTTC; cdr3_aa: CASSQDYSPGGTYTF
clone_size: -; v_call: TRBV9; j_call: TRBJ2-1; d_call: TRBD2; cdr3_nt: TGTGCCAGCAGCGCCGGGACTAGCGGGACTTACAATGAGCAGTTCTTC; cdr3_aa: CASSAGTSGTYNEQFF
clone_size: -; v_call: TRBV5-1; j_call: TRBJ2-1; d_call: TRBD2; cdr3_nt: TGCGCCAGCAGCTTGGGGCGGGGGAGCTCCTACAATGAGCAGTTCTTC; cdr3_aa: CASSLGRGSSYNEQFF
clone_size: -; v_call: TRBV7-8; j_call: TRBJ1-4; d_call: -; cdr3_nt: TGTGCCAGCAGCCTCCAACTCCCGGCGGGGGAAAAACTGTTTTTT; cdr3_aa: CASSLQLPAGEKLFF
clone_size: -; v_call: TRBV2; j_call: TRBJ2-7; d_call: -; cdr3_nt: TGTGCCAGCAGTGGGACAGATTTCTACGAGCAGTACTTC; cdr3_aa: CASSGTDFYEQYF
clone_size: -; v_call: TRBV7-2; j_call: TRBJ1-2; d_call: TRBD1; cdr3_nt: TGTGCCAGCAGCCATCGGGACAGGGTAAATGGCTACACCTTC; cdr3_aa: CASSHRDRVNGYTF
clone_size: once; v_call: TRBV30; j_call: TRBJ2-4; d_call: -; cdr3_nt: TGTGCCTGGAGTTACAAAACAGGGTTCTCCAAAAACATTCAGTACTTC; cdr3_aa: CAWSYKTGFSKNIQYF
clone_size: -; v_call: TRBV7-2; j_call: TRBJ2-5; d_call: TRBD2; cdr3_nt: TGTGCCAGCAGCCCTCTAGCGGGGGCGCTTCAAGAGACCCAGTACTTC; cdr3_aa: CASSPLAGALQETQYF
clone_size: -; v_call: TRBV4-1; j_call: TRBJ2-7; d_call: TRBD1; cdr3_nt: TGCGCCAGCAGCCAGCCGACAGGGGCTACCTACGAGCAGTACTTC; cdr3_aa: CASSQPTGATYEQYF
clone_size: -; v_call: TRBV18; j_call: TRBJ1-1; d_call: TRBD1; cdr3_nt: TGTGCCAGCTCACGAGACAGGGTTGGTGAAGCTTTCTTT; cdr3_aa: CASSRDRVGEAFF
clone_size: once; v_call: TRBV7-3; j_call: TRBJ2-1; d_call: TRBD2; cdr3_nt: TGTGCCAGCAGCTTAATGGTCGGGGGGACCAATGAGCAGTTCTTC; cdr3_aa: CASSLMVGGTNEQFF
clone_size: -; v_call: TRBV27; j_call: TRBJ1-4; d_call: -; cdr3_nt: TGTGCCTCAGGTACCGGAGGGGCTGTCCGGGAAAAACTGTTTTTT; cdr3_aa: CASGTGGAVREKLFF
clone_size: -; v_call: TRBV12-5; j_call: TRBJ1-2; d_call: -; cdr3_nt: TGTGCTAGTGGTCCCAAAAGTATGGGGGGTGGCTACACCTTC; cdr3_aa: CASGPKSMGGGYTF
clone_size: -; v_call: TRBV15; j_call: TRBJ2-7; d_call: TRBD2; cdr3_nt: TGTGCCACCAGCCCTCCGGGACTAGCCCACGAGCAGTACTTC; cdr3_aa: CATSPPGLAHEQYF
clone_size: -; v_call: TRBV11-3; j_call: TRBJ2-5; d_call: -; cdr3_nt: TGTGCCAGCAGCTTGGGCGGGGTCAGCCAAGAGACCCAGTACTTC; cdr3_aa: CASSLGGVSQETQYF
clone_size: -; v_call: TRBV6-6; j_call: TRBJ1-5; d_call: -; cdr3_nt: TGTGCCAGCAGTTACTCTTACAAGAGCAATCAGCCCCAGCATTTT; cdr3_aa: CASSYSYKSNQPQHF
clone_size: -; v_call: TRBV3-1/TRBV3-2; j_call: TRBJ1-1; d_call: -; cdr3_nt: TGTGCCAGTTCCGAAACTAGAACGAACACTGAAGCTTTCTTT; cdr3_aa: CASSETRTNTEAFF
clone_size: once; v_call: TRBV6-4; j_call: TRBJ2-3; d_call: TRBD2; cdr3_nt: TGTGCCAGCAGTGACGGGACTAGCGGGAGTACAGATACGCAGTATTTT; cdr3_aa: CASSDGTSGSTDTQYF
clone_size: -; v_call: TRBV27; j_call: TRBJ1-5; d_call: -; cdr3_nt: TGTGCCAGCAGTTCAATGCAACAGGGTCAGCCCCAGCATTTT; cdr3_aa: CASSSMQQGQPQHF
clone_size: -; v_call: TRBV12-5; j_call: TRBJ1-1; d_call: TRBD1; cdr3_nt: TGTGCTAGTGGTTTGGGAGGGGGCCCGGGAGCTTTCTTT; cdr3_aa: CASGLGGGPGAFF
clone_size: -; v_call: TRBV6-4; j_call: TRBJ1-1; d_call: -; cdr3_nt: TGTGCCAGCAGTGTGTACAGGGCGGACACTGAAGCTTTCTTT; cdr3_aa: CASSVYRADTEAFF
clone_size: -; v_call: TRBV19; j_call: TRBJ1-1; d_call: TRBD1; cdr3_nt: TGTGCCAGTAGCCATACAGGGGGTCCCTTTGAAGCTTTCTTT; cdr3_aa: CASSHTGGPFEAFF